Below, 14 T cell receptor beta chains from the same sample are listed, as sequenced in a study of post-analysis software for immune sequencing data. General study findings and limits: About five TRBV segments were more frequent in patients than controls; TRBV5-6, TRBV5-1 and TRBV20-1 belonged to this group.

The antigens for these receptors are not known. Sequencing libraries made from TCR beta cDNA carried unique molecular identifiers. TCRdb redid the calling of the PCR reads with MiXCR, one entry per CDR3 protein. The top ten hold about 4.5% of the sample, which has 650,000 to 850,000 distinct CDR3 sequences, roughly 50% seen once. Source material: blood. These receptors were taken from a girl between 5 and 17 years old with multiple sclerosis.

In this sample, this clonotype turned up a few times. The genes are TRBV5-1 and TRBJ2-7, with a weak D call TRBD2 (5 bases). V was pared by 2 bases and J by 3 bases, with 12 bases between. Germline V lookup: CDR1 SGHRS, CDR2 YFSETQ. The CDR3 has 14 residues. The CDR3 protein is CASSFYRDNYEQYF. The CDR3, as DNA: TGCGCCAGCAGCTTTTACCGGGATAACTACGAGCAGTACTTC.

The chain is built from TRBV14 and TRBJ1-1, with 7 bases identical to TRBD1. CDR1 is SGHDN, CDR2 FVKESK, per germline. After removal of 8 bases from V and 6 bases from J, the junction contained 9 bases not matched to a gene. The CDR3 runs to 13 residues. This chain's CDR3 is CASGRDRDSEAFF. The CDR3 DNA sequence: TGTGCCAGCGGGAGAGACAGGGACTCTGAAGCTTTCTTT.

Worth noting for this clonotype: This clone may be a read error of a much larger clone one base away. The genes are TRBV7-6 and TRBJ1-2; no clear D gene. The CDR3 is made up of 16 amino acids. Looked up from germline, CDR1 is SGHVS and CDR2 is FNYEAQ. In DNA form, the CDR3 reads TGTGCCAGCAGCTTATACCCCCGTGCCTCTAACTATGGCTGCACCTTC. It specifies CASSLYPRASNYGCTF.

This clonotype has more than one count but fewer than ten. The chain recombines TRBV25-1 with TRBJ1-4; 8 bases map to TRBD1. V lost 6 bases and J lost 8; bases outside the gene matches: 11. Germline-derived CDR1 and CDR2 are MGHDK and SYGVNS. The CDR3 runs 15 residues. CDR3 sequence (DNA): TGTGCCAGCAGCGGACGGGACAGGATTTTCGAAAAACTGTTTTTT. This encodes CASSGRDRIFEKLFF. The full variable domain, in which reference TRBV25-1 and TRBJ1-4 provide the parts outside the CDR3, is EADIYQTPRYLVIGTGKKITLECSQTMGHDKMYWYQQDPGMELHLIHYSYGVNSTEKGDLSSESTVSRIRTEHFPLTLESARPSHTSQYLCASSGRDRIFEKLFFGSGTQLSVL.

V gene TRBV11-1 combines with J gene TRBJ2-4; a possible D gene is TRBD2 (5 bases). V gave up 5 bases and J gave up 8 bases, with 13 bases separating them. This CDR3 comprises 13 residues. Germline V gives CDR1 SGHAT, CDR2 FQDESV (reference sequence). This CDR3 reads CASSPRDRDIQYF. CDR3 bases: TGTGCCAGCAGCCCCCGGGATCGGGACATTCAGTACTTC.

This clonotype was counted only a few times. This chain links TRBV29-1 with TRBJ2-3; D is perhaps TRBD1 (6 bases). The germline V gene has CDR1 SQVTM and CDR2 ANQGSEA. The V and J ends lost 7 bases and 2 bases respectively, with 13 bases between them. This CDR3 contains 13 residues. As DNA, the CDR3 is TGCAGCGCCCTAACAGGGTTCACAGATACGCAGTATTTT. Protein: CSALTGFTDTQYF.

This clonotype was seen ten or more times. V usage is TRBV20-1 and J usage is TRBJ1-2, with 12 bases matching TRBD1. CDR1 is DFQATT, CDR2 SNEGSKA, per germline (reference sequence). V was pared by 3 bases and J by 4 bases, with 12 bases of the junction left unmatched. There are 17 residues in the CDR3. The CDR3 spells CSASPPMRDRGLYGYTF. For the CDR3, the DNA is TGCAGTGCTAGCCCTCCTATGAGGGACAGGGGGCTCTATGGCTACACCTTC.

The J gene is TRBJ2-1, the V gene TRBV10-3; unclear D gene. Trimming took off 3 bases at V and 8 bases at J, with 8 bases between the two ends. CDR1 is ENHRY, CDR2 SYGVKD, per germline. The CDR3 totals 12 residues. Written as DNA, the CDR3 is TGTGCCATCAGTGAACAACAGTATGAGCAGTTCTTC. Translation gives CAISEQQYEQFF.

The V gene is TRBV7-9, the J gene TRBJ2-3; 10 nucleotides align to TRBD1. This CDR3 has 15 amino acids. Trimming at V came to 6 bases and at J to 2 bases, leaving 5 bases not matched to a gene. Per the germline V gene, CDR1 is SEHNR and CDR2 is FQNEAQ (reference sequence). The CDR3 protein is CASSLTGGFTDTQYF. The DNA for the CDR3 is TGTGCCAGCAGTTTGACAGGGGGCTTCACAGATACGCAGTATTTT.

V is TRBV27 and J is TRBJ1-5, with a possible D match to TRBD1 (6 bases). The germline V gene encodes CDR1 MNHEY and CDR2 SMNVEV (reference sequence). The CDR3 length is 13 residues. Trimming pared 6 bases from V and 6 bases from J, leaving 12 bases between. The CDR3 region is CASRQGLGQPQHF. The CDR3 DNA reads as TGTGCCAGCAGACAGGGTTTGGGTCAGCCCCAGCATTTT.

J is TRBJ2-7 and V is TRBV6-2 or TRBV6-3; a possible D gene is TRBD2 (6 bases). The CDR3 is made up of 14 amino acids. Germline CDR1 is MNHEY and CDR2 is SVGEGT. V was trimmed by 7 bases and J by 7 bases, leaving 20 bases between them. CDR3 DNA sequence: TGTGCCAGCAACGCGGGACCAAAAGTTGGGGAGCAGTACTTC. Its protein is CASNAGPKVGEQYF.

The chain recombines TRBV20-1 with TRBJ2-1; 11 nucleotides align to TRBD2. The CDR3 runs to 15 residues. CDR1 is DFQATT and CDR2 is SNEGSKA in the germline V gene (reference sequence). V shed 1 base and J 3 bases; nucleotides not matched to a gene: 2. CDR3 residues: CSARGGTSGYNEQFF. For the CDR3, the DNA is TGCAGTGCTAGAGGTGGGACTAGCGGCTACAATGAGCAGTTCTTC.

V is TRBV7-9 and J is TRBJ2-5; D perhaps matches TRBD2 (6 bases). The CDR3 loop spans 13 amino acids. Germline CDR1 is SEHNR and CDR2 is FQNEAQ (reference sequence). V lost 7 bases and J lost 2, with 11 bases in between. CDR3 loop: CASNERVQETQYF. The DNA for the CDR3 is TGTGCCAGCAATGAGCGGGTTCAAGAGACCCAGTACTTC.

This clonotype has just one count. The V and J genes are TRBV4-2 and TRBJ2-2, with 7 bases fitting TRBD2. V lost 6 bases to trimming and J lost 0 bases; unmatched junction nucleotides: 7. This CDR3 spans 16 amino acids. CDR1 LGHNA and CDR2 YNFKEQ come from the germline V gene. The CDR3 bases are TGTGCCAGCAGTCCCTCCGGGACTACGAACACCGGGGAGCTGTTTTTT. It codes for CASSPSGTTNTGELFF.